Included here is one TCR beta chain sequence, with context. The V end was cut by 3 bases, the J end by 9 bases, with 14 bases between. Germline CDR1 is LGHDT and CDR2 is YNNKEL (reference sequence). CDR3 length equals 13 residues. The data stem from a study of blood T cell repertoires in COVID-19. Study at large: The United States, Italy and Spain provided the acute and convalescent COVID-19 samples. T cells, B-cell-depleted T cells, or PBMCs provided the cDNA or gDNA that served as material.

In the authors' methods: The assay estimated nucleated cells by amplifying reference gene primers. The data were produced by immunoSEQ multiplex PCR, yet TCRdb's version contains in-frame clones alone and is incomplete. V and J calls and clone size are as listed in that table; D and trimming were resolved from the DNA. Of more than 110,000 clones in the sample, 75% to 85% were seen once. This clonotype was sampled from a man aged 50 or older with acute or convalescent COVID-19. The sequencing input was peripheral blood. J is TRBJ2-5 and V is TRBV3-1 (or the pseudogene TRBV3-2), with a possible D match to TRBD1 (6 bases). CDR3 DNA: TGTGCCAGCAGCCAGGCGACAGGCTGGGCCCAGTACTTC. Translating it yields CASSQATGWAQYF.